These 30 T cell receptor beta chains came from one sample sequenced in a study of OX40 agonist ivuxolimab in advanced cancers. Data came from immunoSEQ multiplex PCR; TCRdb stores just in-frame clones and leaves some out. The sample lists 60,000 to 85,000 clones; 89% were seen once. Specimen: CD4+ or CD8+ T cells sorted from blood, collected in a trial of the OX40 agonist ivuxolimab. These receptor sequences come from an adult with an advanced solid tumor such as melanoma, head and neck, liver or kidney cancer.

The chain joins TRBV27 to TRBJ2-3; TRBD1 aligns across 8 bases. The germline gives CDR1 MNHEY, CDR2 SMNVEV (reference sequence). The V segment lost 4 bases and the J segment 1 base; nucleotides outside the gene matches: 13. This CDR3 has 18 residues. DNA for the CDR3: TGTGCCAGCAGTTACAGTAGGACAGGGCTACTTCGCACAGATACGCAGTATTTT. Protein product: CASSYSRTGLLRTDTQYF.

The chain uses TRBV4-1 and TRBJ2-3, with TRBD2 identical over 13 bases. This CDR3 spans 17 amino acids. Germline CDR1 MGHRA, CDR2 YSYEKL. J lost 8 bases, V lost 0 bases, and 8 bases had no gene match. As DNA, the CDR3 is TGCGCCAGCAGCCAAGAAGGGAGACTAGCGGGAGGTGGTACGCAGTATTTT. Amino acids: CASSQEGRLAGGGTQYF.

The rearrangement links TRBV10-3 to TRBJ1-2; TRBD1 agrees at 8 bases. The junction had 5 bases not matched to a gene; V was cut back by 0 bases and J by 2 bases. CDR1 is ENHRY, CDR2 SYGVKD, per germline. This CDR3 is 16 amino acids long. The CDR3 here is CAISESVGQENYGYTF. In DNA form, the CDR3 reads TGTGCCATCAGTGAGTCTGTGGGACAGGAGAACTATGGCTACACCTTC.

The chain has TRBV28 and TRBJ1-2; unclear D gene. Trimming took off 4 bases at V and 5 bases at J, with 14 bases between the two ends. CDR3 length equals 14 residues. Germline lookup yields CDR1 MDHEN and CDR2 SYDVKM. The CDR3: CASSSPHGEYGYTF. DNA of the CDR3: TGTGCCAGCAGTTCCCCCCACGGGGAGTATGGCTACACCTTC.

This clone was observed a single time. This CDR3 reads CATRPTPAGNTEAFF. For the CDR3, the DNA is TGCGCCACCCGCCCCACTCCCGCAGGGAACACTGAAGCTTTCTTT. The gene calls are TRBV5-1 and TRBJ1-1; D gene ambiguous. The ends were cut back, 9 bases at V and 1 base at J, with 19 bases in the middle. Germline CDR1 SGHRS, CDR2 YFSETQ. This CDR3 contains 15 residues.

This rearrangement joins TRBV11-2 to TRBJ2-7; D may be TRBD1 or TRBD2 (5 bases each). The germline gives CDR1 SGHAT, CDR2 FQNNGV. The germline V and J ends were trimmed by 5 bases and 4 bases, with 24 bases remaining between them. This CDR3 is 17 amino acids long. The CDR3: CASSLLPGTLRLYEQYF. The CDR3 DNA reads as TGTGCCAGCAGCCTCCTGCCGGGGACCCTTAGGCTTTACGAGCAGTACTTC. Looking up the rest from reference TRBV11-2 and TRBJ2-7 gives the full variable domain: EAGVAQSPRYKIIEKRQSVAFWCNPISGHATLYWYQQILGQGPKLLIQFQNNGVVDDSQLPKDRFSAERLKGVDSTLKIQPAKLEDSAVYLCASSLLPGTLRLYEQYFGPGTRLTVT.

The genes are TRBV30 and TRBJ2-3, with 10 bases aligning to TRBD1. Germline V gene sequence: CDR1 GTSNPN, CDR2 SVGIG (reference sequence). Germline trimming cut 5 bases from V and 10 bases from J; bases unmatched to any gene: 12. This CDR3 has 14 residues. In DNA form, the CDR3 reads TGTGCCTGGGGGGACAGGGGCTACCACGGGGCGCAGTATTTT. Translation: CAWGDRGYHGAQYF.

The chain carries TRBV10-3 and TRBJ2-7, with 8 bases lining up with TRBD1. Germline V gene lookup returns CDR1 ENHRY and CDR2 SYGVKD. The J segment lost 1 base and the V segment lost 10 bases, leaving 9 bases of the junction unmatched. The CDR3 length is 14 residues. CDR3 amino acids: CATQTGEGSYEQYF. As DNA, the CDR3 is TGTGCCACCCAGACAGGGGAAGGTTCCTACGAGCAGTACTTC.

The genes are TRBV7-9 and TRBJ2-5; weak D call: TRBD2 (5 bases). Germline CDR1 and CDR2: SEHNR and FQNEAQ (reference sequence). This CDR3 contains 16 residues. V was shortened by 0 bases and J by 5 bases, with 16 bases between the two germline ends. The CDR3 loop is CASSLAGDARVETQYF. The CDR3 DNA reads as TGTGCCAGCAGCTTAGCTGGAGACGCGAGGGTCGAGACCCAGTACTTC.

This clone was seen a handful of times. This chain uses TRBV28 with TRBJ1-2; D possibly corresponds to TRBD1 (5 bases). The V gene lost 10 bases and the J gene lost 7 bases, with 19 bases spanning the gap. The CDR3 loop spans 13 amino acids. Germline CDR1 is MDHEN and CDR2 is SYDVKM. CDR3 in amino acids: CATRGVLRGGYTF. Here the CDR3 DNA reads TGTGCCACCCGGGGCGTCCTACGAGGTGGCTACACCTTC.

J is TRBJ2-5 and V is TRBV7-3; 10 nucleotides match TRBD2. V shed 5 bases and J 1 base; nucleotides not matched to a gene: 7. CDR1 is SGHTA, CDR2 FQGTGA, per germline. The CDR3 covers 16 residues. Here the CDR3 reads CASSLGLAATQETQYF. The CDR3 DNA reads as TGTGCCAGCAGCCTCGGACTAGCGGCCACCCAAGAGACCCAGTACTTC.

V usage is TRBV2 and J usage is TRBJ2-7; 9 bases are shared with TRBD1. The germline V gene has CDR1 SNHLY and CDR2 FYNNEI. The CDR3 totals 14 residues. With V trimmed by 6 bases and J by 5 bases, 8 bases remained unmatched. CDR3 sequence reads: CASRLDRGIHEQYF. CDR3 bases: TGTGCCAGCAGATTGGACAGGGGCATCCACGAGCAGTACTTC.

The CDR3 loop is CASSQGTVSYEQYF. Written as DNA, the CDR3 is TGTGCCAGCTCACAGGGGACAGTTTCCTACGAGCAGTACTTC. The chain links TRBV18 to TRBJ2-7; TRBD1 agrees at 7 bases. The CDR3 sequence is 14 residues long. Germline V gives CDR1 KGHSH, CDR2 LQKENI. J lost 1 base, V lost 4 bases, and 4 bases had no gene match.

The chain combines TRBV6-1 with TRBJ1-1, with 8 bases identical to TRBD1. CDR3 size: 14 residues. CDR1 is MNHNS and CDR2 is SASEGT in the germline V gene. Trimming at V came to 2 bases and at J to 4 bases, leaving 3 bases not matched to a gene. CDR3 coding DNA: TGTGCCAGCAGTGAAAGACAGGGGTCCACTGAAGCTTTCTTT. Translated, it gives CASSERQGSTEAFF.

The chain links TRBV19 to TRBJ1-2; unclear D gene. The CDR3 length is 13 residues. V shed 7 bases and J shed 1 base, with 10 bases lying between them. Germline-derived CDR1 and CDR2 are LNHDA and SQIVND (reference sequence). The DNA of the CDR3 is TGTGCCAGTACCGGCGGACTTAACTATGGCTACACCTTC. Residues: CASTGGLNYGYTF.

The chain has TRBV18 and TRBJ2-3; 7 bases align to TRBD1. CDR1 KGHSH and CDR2 LQKENI come from the germline V gene. V shed 4 bases and J 5 bases; nucleotides not matched to a gene: 9. The CDR3 is made up of 15 amino acids. CDR3 DNA: TGTGCCAGCTCACAGTTCCAGGGGGTTGGAGATACGCAGTATTTT. It translates to CASSQFQGVGDTQYF. Full variable domain (missing parts from reference TRBV18 and TRBJ2-3): NAGVMQNPRHLVRRRGQEARLRCSPMKGHSHVYWYRQLPEEGLKFMVYLQKENIIDESGMPKERFSAEFPKEGPSILRIQQVVRGDSAAYFCASSQFQGVGDTQYFGPGTRLTVL.

The chain couples TRBV7-3 to TRBJ2-5; 14 bases align to TRBD2. The germline gives CDR1 SGHTA, CDR2 FQGTGA. The CDR3 is made up of 16 amino acids. V trimming: 7 bases; J trimming: 3 bases; junction bases outside the gene matches: 7. The CDR3 here is CASNPLGLAGEETQYF. CDR3 bases: TGTGCCAGCAACCCTCTGGGACTAGCGGGAGAAGAGACCCAGTACTTC.

The V and J genes are TRBV5-1 and TRBJ1-4; 9 nucleotides match TRBD1. V was clipped by 3 bases and J by 4 bases; unmatched bases: 7. CDR1 is SGHRS and CDR2 is YFSETQ in the germline V gene. CDR3 length: 16 amino acids. CDR3 nucleotide sequence: TGCGCCAGCAGCTCTATACCGGGACAGGGTAATGAAAAACTGTTTTTT. Its protein is CASSSIPGQGNEKLFF. Filled out from reference TRBV5-1 and TRBJ1-4, the complete variable domain reads KAGVTQTPRYLIKTRGQQVTLSCSPISGHRSVSWYQQTPGQGLQFLFEYFSETQRNKGNFPGRFSGRQFSNSRSEMNVSTLELGDSALYLCASSSIPGQGNEKLFFGSGTQLSVL.

CDR3 amino acids: CASSAREASNQPQHF. For the CDR3, the DNA is TGTGCCAGCAGTGCCAGGGAGGCTAGCAATCAGCCCCAGCATTTT. The rearrangement links TRBV2 to TRBJ1-5; D might be TRBD1 (5 bases). The CDR3 length is 15 residues. V was shortened by 4 bases and J by 0 bases, with 10 bases between the two germline ends. CDR1 and CDR2 from the germline V gene are SNHLY and FYNNEI.

V gene TRBV5-1 combines with J gene TRBJ2-1; D perhaps matches TRBD2 (6 bases). Deletions cut 0 bases from V and 0 bases from J, with 13 bases between. This CDR3 comprises 17 residues. Germline CDR1 SGHRS, CDR2 YFSETQ. The CDR3 DNA reads TGCGCCAGCAGCTTGGTACTAGCTGCGGCCTCCTACAATGAGCAGTTCTTC. It is translated as CASSLVLAAASYNEQFF.

J is TRBJ1-3 and V is TRBV4-3, with D unresolved. This CDR3 is built from 17 residues. Trimming pared 0 bases from V and 4 bases from J, leaving 16 bases between. Looked up from germline, CDR1 is LGHNA and CDR2 is YSLEER. This chain's CDR3 is CASSQDTPRGIGNTIYF. The CDR3 DNA follows: TGCGCCAGCAGCCAAGATACCCCCCGAGGGATCGGAAACACCATATATTTT.

The V and J genes are TRBV28 and TRBJ1-2; D ambiguous. Trimming shortened V by 10 bases and J by 4 bases, and 7 bases separated the two germline ends. Germline CDR1 and CDR2: MDHEN and SYDVKM. The CDR3 is 10 amino acids. The CDR3 nucleotides read TGTGCCATTGGCCGCTATGGCTACACCTTC. It specifies CAIGRYGYTF.

The CDR3 nucleotides read TGTGCCAGCAGCTTATCGGGCGGCCCCGGAGGCACAGATACGCAGTATTTT. This translates into CASSLSGGPGGTDTQYF. The chain uses TRBV11-1 and TRBJ2-3; D ambiguous. The CDR3 spans 17 residues. Trimming cost V 2 bases and J 1 base, with 16 bases left between them. Germline V gene data show CDR1 as SGHAT and CDR2 as FQDESV (reference sequence). Together with reference TRBV11-1 and TRBJ2-3, the CDR3 gives the full variable domain: EAEVAQSPRYKITEKSQAVAFWCDPISGHATLYWYRQILGQGPELLVQFQDESVVDDSQLPKDRFSAERLKGVDSTLKIQPAELGDSAMYLCASSLSGGPGGTDTQYFGPGTRLTVL.

The chain combines TRBV6-5 with TRBJ1-1; no clear D. The CDR3 length is 15 residues. In germline, CDR1 is MNHEY, CDR2 SVGAGI. Trimming stripped 3 bases from V and 0 bases from J, with 11 bases between. CDR3 coding DNA: TGTGCCAGCAGTTATTCGACACTTATGAACACTGAAGCTTTCTTT. Its protein product is CASSYSTLMNTEAFF.

The V and J genes are TRBV19 and TRBJ1-5, with D tentatively TRBD1 (5 bases). CDR1 LNHDA and CDR2 SQIVND come from the germline V gene (reference sequence). The CDR3 has 13 residues. The V end lost 9 bases, the J end lost 2 bases, and 11 bases lay between the germline ends. The CDR3 sequence: CASRTRGNQPQHF. The CDR3 DNA is TGTGCCAGCCGGACCAGGGGCAATCAGCCCCAGCATTTT.

V is TRBV11-2 and J is TRBJ2-1; maybe TRBD2 (6 bases). Trimming removed 2 bases at V and 0 bases at J, with 8 bases between. The CDR3 runs 15 residues. Per the germline V gene, CDR1 is SGHAT and CDR2 is FQNNGV. In DNA, the CDR3 is TGTGCCAGCAGCTTATCGGGGGTCTCCTACAATGAGCAGTTCTTC. This codes for CASSLSGVSYNEQFF.

This chain links TRBV6-1 with TRBJ2-7; no reliable D call. Per germline, CDR1 MNHNS and CDR2 SASEGT. Between the trimmed V and J ends, which lost 1 base and 3 bases, there was a span of 10 bases. CDR3 length equals 14 residues. In DNA form, the CDR3 reads TGTGCCAGCAGTGAAGGTCTAGACCTCTACGAGCAGTACTTC. Protein: CASSEGLDLYEQYF.

The chain joins TRBV7-3 to TRBJ2-4, with 12 bases matching TRBD2. CDR1 is SGHTA, CDR2 FQGTGA, per germline. J lost 2 bases, V lost 2 bases, and 10 bases had no gene match. This CDR3 region has 19 residues. CDR3 region: CASSLELAGGPRSKNIQYF. CDR3 bases: TGTGCCAGCAGCTTAGAGCTAGCGGGAGGGCCACGGTCCAAAAACATTCAGTACTTC.

The V gene is TRBV7-2, the J gene TRBJ2-3; a weak D match, TRBD1 (8 bases). Germline-derived CDR1 and CDR2 are SGHTA and FQGNSA. V was clipped by 1 base and J by 8 bases, with 16 bases between them. The length of the CDR3 is 15 residues. The CDR3, as DNA: TGTGCCAGCAGCTTAGAGGGGTACAGGGGGGGTACGCAGTATTTT. Residues: CASSLEGYRGGTQYF.

This chain links TRBV30 with TRBJ1-1; 8 bases fit TRBD1. The CDR3 loop spans 16 amino acids. Germline V gene sequence: CDR1 GTSNPN, CDR2 SVGIG (reference sequence). V gave up 3 bases and J gave up 2 bases; unmatched junction bases: 11. CDR3 sequence (DNA): TGTGCCTGGAGCTCACCGGGACAGGAAAAAAACACTGAAGCTTTCTTT. This codes for CAWSSPGQEKNTEAFF.